This T cell receptor beta chain was observed in a study of human T cells and chemical hapten exposure. Across the whole study: Patch tests containing 0.01% DPC, applied to the upper back, were read at 6 days. The variation in per-sample TCR yields arose mainly from small differences in pooled library volumes.

From the RACE reads, TCRdb called clonotypes with MiXCR, one entry per CDR3 protein. The sample records 250,000 to 300,000 distinct CDR3 sequences, about 7.7% being singletons. Time point noted: pre-sensitization, week 0. Treatment meaning: therapeutic diphenylcyclopropenone sensitization with weekly scalp DPC. Only after blood had been drawn was each patch test applied. The CDR3 is 16 amino acids. CDR1 is SGHTA and CDR2 is FQGNSA in the germline V gene. With 5 bases clipped from V and 4 bases from J, the junction kept 9 bases outside the gene matches. This clonotype has just a few counts. Sequences were derived from whole blood, sampled in connection with sensitization to the hapten diphenylcyclopropenone (DPC). The chain joins TRBV7-2 to TRBJ2-5; 11 positions agree with TRBD2. The receptor comes from a man aged 18 to 29 with alopecia areata. Some clones in this sample may be carry-over from other donors' samples. For the CDR3, the DNA is TGTGCCAGCAGCCAACTAGCGGGGGACCTTAGAGAGACCCAGTACTTC. Protein: CASSQLAGDLRETQYF.